The 12 T cell receptor beta chains below all came from one sample that was sequenced in a study of T cell responses to AZD1222 COVID-19 vaccine. Sequencing was performed with immunoSEQ multiplex PCR; in TCRdb, only in-frame clones are kept and a portion is missing. The sample consists of around 91,000 clones, roughly nine tenths of them appearing once. The sequenced sample was peripheral blood, obtained 28 days after the second AZD1222 dose. These receptors all come from an adult who received the AZD1222 COVID-19 vaccine.

This clone was counted a few times. This chain joins TRBV2 and TRBJ1-1; 8 bases line up with TRBD1. Germline loops: CDR1 SNHLY, CDR2 FYNNEI. Losses at the gene ends were 6 bases for V and 8 bases for J; bases not matched to a gene: 8. The CDR3 sequence is 13 residues long. The CDR3 protein is CASRSGGRDEAFF. The CDR3 nucleotides read TGTGCCAGCAGGTCAGGGGGCCGGGACGAAGCTTTCTTT. The full variable domain, with the rest looked up from reference TRBV2 and TRBJ1-1, is EPEVTQTPSHQVTQMGQEVILRCVPISNHLYFYWYRQILGQKVEFLVSFYNNEISEKSEIFDDQFSVERPDGSNFTLKIRSTKLEDSAMYFCASRSGGRDEAFFGQGTRLTVV.

J is TRBJ2-7 and V is TRBV28, with 10 bases fitting TRBD2. Germline CDR1 MDHEN, CDR2 SYDVKM. Losses at the gene ends were 5 bases for V and 3 bases for J; bases not matched to a gene: 4. CDR3 length: 14 residues. Written as DNA, the CDR3 is TGTGCCAGCAGTATAGCGGGAGGCCACTACGAGCAGTACTTC. Translated, it gives CASSIAGGHYEQYF.

The rearrangement joins TRBV11-2 to TRBJ2-7; D may be TRBD1 (6 bases). The germline V gene encodes CDR1 SGHAT and CDR2 FQNNGV. The CDR3 sequence is 14 residues long. Trimming took 5 bases from V and 3 from J, leaving 14 bases between them. The CDR3 reads CASSGRTERYEQYF. The CDR3 nucleotides are TGTGCCAGCAGCGGCAGGACAGAACGCTACGAGCAGTACTTC.

This clone was seen once. V usage is TRBV19 and J usage is TRBJ1-1; D ambiguous. V was shortened by 1 base and J by 2 bases, with 11 bases between the two germline ends. CDR3 length equals 15 residues. CDR1 is LNHDA, CDR2 SQIVND, per germline (reference sequence). CDR3 DNA: TGTGCCAGTAGTATAGGCGGGCGAAGCAACACTGAAGCTTTCTTT. Its translation: CASSIGGRSNTEAFF.

This clone occurred a few times. The rearrangement links TRBV28 to TRBJ2-3; 10 bases match TRBD2. Germline loops: CDR1 MDHEN, CDR2 SYDVKM. There are 20 residues in the CDR3. Trimming cost V 5 bases and J 2 bases; bases outside gene matches: 19. CDR3 bases: TGTGCCAGCAGTCGAGCCGGGGCGTACACACTAGCGGGGAACACAGATACGCAGTATTTT. This sequence encodes CASSRAGAYTLAGNTDTQYF.

The rearrangement uses TRBV7-6 and TRBJ2-3; 9 bases are a match to TRBD2. The CDR3 is 16 amino acids. The V and J ends lost 5 bases and 1 base, in that order; junction bases with no gene match: 7. Germline V CDR1 and CDR2: SGHVS, FNYEAQ. DNA for the CDR3: TGTGCCAGCAGCAAAGGGACTAGCCCACGCACAGATACGCAGTATTTT. Its translation is CASSKGTSPRTDTQYF.

The chain combines TRBV9 with TRBJ2-7; the D is unclear. Germline CDR1 SGDLS, CDR2 YYNGEE. The CDR3 extends over 13 amino acids. Trimming pared 0 bases from V and 4 bases from J, leaving 8 bases between. CDR3 amino acids: CASSVGRTYEQYF. The DNA for the CDR3 is TGTGCCAGCAGCGTAGGTCGGACGTACGAGCAGTACTTC.

This chain joins TRBV19 and TRBJ1-2; 7 bases match TRBD1. The CDR3 consists of 14 residues. Germline assignment: CDR1 LNHDA and CDR2 SQIVND (reference sequence). Trimming at V came to 5 bases and at J to 3 bases, leaving 6 bases not matched to a gene. The CDR3 is CASSVQGGYYGYTF. DNA for the CDR3: TGTGCCAGTAGTGTTCAAGGGGGCTACTATGGCTACACCTTC.

The chain recombines TRBV3-1 (or the pseudogene TRBV3-2) with TRBJ1-5; no clear D gene. The CDR3 totals 13 residues. Germline CDR1 reads LGHDT; CDR2 reads YNNKEL (reference sequence). The V gene lost 0 bases and the J gene lost 5 bases, with 5 bases spanning the gap. The CDR3 here is CASSQDPHQPQHF. CDR3 DNA: TGTGCCAGCAGCCAAGATCCACATCAGCCCCAGCATTTT.

The CDR3 region has the DNA TGTGCCAGCAGCAAGGACAGGGACTACGAGCAGTACTTC. Protein sequence: CASSKDRDYEQYF. The rearrangement links TRBV5-4 to TRBJ2-7; 8 bases are shared with TRBD1. The CDR3 is 13 residues long. Per the germline V gene, CDR1 is SGHNT and CDR2 is YYREEE (reference sequence). With 4 bases clipped from V and 3 bases from J, the junction kept 3 bases outside the gene matches.

The gene calls are TRBV4-3 and TRBJ1-1; no firm D call. This CDR3 is 13 amino acids long. The V end lost 0 bases, the J end lost 7 bases, and 9 bases lay between the germline ends. In germline, CDR1 is LGHNA, CDR2 YSLEER. CDR3 coding DNA: TGCGCCAGCAGCCAAGATGATGGCTTTGAAGCTTTCTTT. Translated: CASSQDDGFEAFF.

V and J are TRBV27 and TRBJ1-1; TRBD1 matches 7 bases. The CDR3 is 15 residues long. The J segment lost 4 bases and the V segment lost 2 bases, leaving 7 bases of the junction unmatched. CDR1 MNHEY and CDR2 SMNVEV come from the germline V gene (reference sequence). The CDR3 DNA reads as TGTGCCAGCAGTTTAAGGCCAGGGGGTGGCACTGAAGCTTTCTTT. Residues: CASSLRPGGGTEAFF.